This T cell receptor (beta chain) was retrieved from a study of blood T cell repertoires in COVID-19. Looking at the study overall: PBMCs, B-cell-depleted T cells, or T cells were the source of the cDNA or gDNA that made up the material.

Enrollees, 18 to 89 years old, lived in some 24 US areas. This clone appeared a single time. The method was immunoSEQ multiplex PCR; TCRdb's version includes in-frame clones alone and lacks a portion of them. Of just over 300,000 clones in the sample, about nine tenths are singletons; the top ten hold roughly 4.5%. CDR1 and CDR2 (germline): LNHDA, SQIVND (reference sequence). Trimming took off 3 bases at V and 3 bases at J, with 11 bases between the two ends. The CDR3 runs 14 residues. Sequencing input: PBMCs or T cells enriched from blood (not recorded which). This chain links TRBV19 with TRBJ1-1; perhaps TRBD1 as D (6 bases). The sequence was collected from a man between 25 and 39 years old who had recovered from COVID-19. The CDR3 region is CASSIRYRDTEAFF. CDR3 DNA: TGTGCCAGTAGTATTAGGTACAGGGACACTGAAGCTTTCTTT.